This TCR beta chain derives from a study of blood T cell repertoires in COVID-19 (dated by TCRdb to 2018 to 2021). For the wider study: Samples from collaborators originated in the United States, Italy and Spain and spanned both the acute and convalescent phases of COVID-19. Nearly every sample came with metadata listing a de-identified subject ID, COVID-19 status, age in years and sex. The repertoires were made available in a free public database intended to serve as a resource for research on the immune response to SARS-CoV-2. Samples came from the ongoing ImmuneRACE study (first 160 participants) plus 1,254 subjects from 6 global collaborators. Where available, HLA class I and class II types were obtained from metadata supplied by the sample provider rather than from assay-based typing. Subjects who had been exposed to COVID-19, were actively infected with it, or had recovered from it provided the deeply sampled blood TCRbeta repertoires that made up the dataset. The material from the prospective study consisted of cDNA or gDNA derived from T cells, B-cell-depleted T cells, or PBMCs. What the work shows at the level of the full study, not this receptor alone: The quantity of clinical and demographic metadata differed by source and by participant and was supplied without curation.

The CDR3 covers 13 residues, taking in both the cysteine and the phenylalanine. The DNA shown is the 39-base CDR3, in frame from base 1. In the germline V gene (reference sequence), CDR1 corresponds to LGHDT and CDR2 to YNNKEL. V and J lose 6 bases and 3 bases, and a span of 12 bases separates them. Enrolling through a virtual design, the prospective study's participants ranged in age from roughly 18 to 89 years and lived across roughly 24 United States geographic areas. Cohort assignment in the prospective study relied on participant-reported clinical history from a screening survey and a study questionnaire. For ImmuneRACE Cohort 3, a participant was defined as recovered based on two consecutive negative NP/OP PCR tests, clearance by a healthcare professional, or resolution of symptoms. In the prospective study, mobile phlebotomists collected whole blood, serum and a nasopharyngeal or oropharyngeal swab from each participant. Additional blood draws and questionnaires over an approximately two-month period could optionally be provided by prospective study participants. Prospective study blood samples were shipped either frozen or at room temperature before DNA extraction.

TCRbeta CDR3 regions were amplified from genomic DNA by means of the immunoSEQ Assay, a bias-controlled multiplex PCR. Processing in the source paper ran as follows. The number of nucleated cells in each sample was estimated by amplification of reference gene primers within the assay. Sequence reads were collapsed and filtered to measure the absolute abundance of every unique TCRbeta CDR3 rearrangement. For each sample, productive Simpson clonality was calculated as the square root of Simpson's diversity index over productive rearrangements. The table was pulled from immuneACCESS by TCRdb, which kept in-frame rearrangements only. Such tables lose some clones; where checked, under half of the loss comes from unresolved V genes, and the rest has no known cause. V and J calls and clone size are given by that table; D and trimming were obtained from the DNA. This sample lists approximately 200,000 clones; roughly 80% were detected once. In total, the top ten clones hold about an eighth of the sample.

On this clone: It has no known antigen specificity. No quality values exist for individual bases; no much larger clone is one base distant.

The sequenced material came from PBMCs or T cells enriched from blood (not recorded which). The receptor was isolated from a man aged 40-55 years who had recovered from COVID-19. The chain links TRBV3-1 (or the pseudogene TRBV3-2) with TRBJ2-7; 6 matching bases give a weak D call of TRBD2. The CDR3 reads as follows: CASSTEGIYEQYF. In nucleotide form, the sequence is TGTGCCAGCAGTACGGAGGGTATCTACGAGCAGTACTTC.